Listed here is a single TCR beta chain. The antigen is undetermined. This sample is drawn from a study of graft-versus-host responses after intestinal transplantation. Germline-derived CDR1 and CDR2 are GTSNPN and SVGIG (reference sequence). This CDR3 region has 16 residues. V was clipped by 8 bases and J by 2 bases; unmatched bases: 12. TCRdb keeps only in-frame clones here, not all; method: immunoSEQ multiplex PCR. The sample has tens of thousands of clones, about 91% seen once. The material sequenced was unstimulated CD8+ T cells sorted from spleen or lymph node cells, taken before intestinal transplant. This receptor was obtained from a human donor who received an intestinal transplant. The chain carries TRBV30 and TRBJ2-7; 13 positions match TRBD2. The CDR3 region has the DNA TGTGCCGGGTTCCCGGGACTAGCGGGGCGGCCCTACGAGCAGTACTTC. Its translation: CAGFPGLAGRPYEQYF.